The present T cell receptor (beta chain) was sequenced within a study of blood T cell repertoires in COVID-19. Looking at the study overall: In each case, the material was cDNA or gDNA derived from T cells, B-cell-depleted T cells, or PBMCs.

This CDR3 has 16 residues. The V and J ends lost 0 bases and 1 base respectively, with 13 bases between them. Germline values: CDR1 SGHTS, CDR2 YDEGEE. The repertoire was sequenced with immunoSEQ multiplex PCR; TCRdb's copy has only in-frame clones and lacks some. The repertoire holds 250,000 to 350,000 clones, with roughly 88% as singletons. This chain links TRBV5-8 with TRBJ1-1; D might be TRBD1 (5 bases). This TCR came from a woman in her 30s with active or convalescent COVID-19. The sample was peripheral blood. The CDR3: CASSLAAGYANTEAFF. In DNA form, the CDR3 reads TGTGCCAGCAGCTTGGCGGCAGGGTACGCGAACACTGAAGCTTTCTTT.